These 27 T cell receptor beta chains were sequenced from one sample in a study of blood T cells in healthy people across ages. Through a sample-barcoded 5' primer and a J-beta primer mix, a second PCR was run for roughly 7 to 12 cycles. In TCRdb, the 5' RACE reads were re-called with MiXCR into one record per CDR3 protein. The data contain about 1.6 million distinct CDR3 sequences, about 35% of them singletons. Material for sequencing was blood. These receptors all come from a woman in her twenties or thirties in good health.

This clonotype was recorded at least ten times. This chain's CDR3 is CASLGLAGGSTDTQYF. Written as DNA, the CDR3 is TGTGCCAGCTTGGGGCTAGCGGGGGGAAGCACAGATACGCAGTATTTT. The chain combines TRBV28 with TRBJ2-3, with TRBD2 matching 11 bases. The CDR3 runs 16 residues. V shed 8 bases and J 0 bases; nucleotides not matched to a gene: 7. Per the germline V gene, CDR1 is MDHEN and CDR2 is SYDVKM.

The gene calls are TRBV5-6 and TRBJ1-2; no definite D call. The CDR3 has 14 amino acids. Trimming cost V 0 bases and J 3 bases, with 9 bases left between them. Germline CDR1 SGHDT, CDR2 YYEEEE. CDR3 sequence reads: CASSLVGSDYGYTF. CDR3 DNA sequence: TGTGCCAGCAGCTTGGTGGGCAGCGACTATGGCTACACCTTC.

This clonotype occurred a few times. The chain uses TRBV18 and TRBJ2-7; 11 bases are a match to TRBD2. CDR3 length: 16 amino acids. Losses at the gene ends were 2 bases for V and 2 bases for J; bases not matched to a gene: 5. Germline-derived CDR1 and CDR2 are KGHSH and LQKENI. CDR3 in amino acids: CASSPNPGLAAYEQYF. The CDR3 region has the DNA TGTGCCAGCTCACCAAACCCGGGACTAGCGGCCTACGAGCAGTACTTC.

This clonotype was seen many times. V usage is TRBV10-3 and J usage is TRBJ2-7, with 8 positions matching TRBD1. With V trimmed by 6 bases and J by 6 bases, 13 bases remained unmatched. Germline V gives CDR1 ENHRY, CDR2 SYGVKD. The CDR3 loop spans 15 amino acids. The CDR3 loop is CAIRRGTGGEGEQYF. CDR3 DNA sequence: TGTGCCATCAGGAGGGGTACAGGGGGAGAAGGCGAGCAGTACTTC.

Only a few counts were recorded for this clonotype. CDR3 sequence reads: CSASPGLSSYGYTF. In DNA form, the CDR3 reads TGCAGTGCTAGTCCCGGACTCTCGAGCTATGGCTACACCTTC. The chain combines TRBV20-1 with TRBJ1-2; D is unclear. The CDR3 is 14 residues long. Germline assignment: CDR1 DFQATT and CDR2 SNEGSKA (reference sequence). V was shortened by 3 bases and J by 4 bases, with 15 bases between the two germline ends.

The chain has TRBV5-4 and TRBJ2-3, with D tentatively TRBD1 (6 bases). The CDR3 spans 15 residues. V was pared by 4 bases and J by 2 bases, with 14 bases between. Germline V gene lookup returns CDR1 SGHNT and CDR2 YYREEE (reference sequence). The CDR3 coding sequence is TGTGCCAGCAGCCTCAGCCCAGGGGCCACAGATACGCAGTATTTT. It yields the protein CASSLSPGATDTQYF. Full variable domain (remainder filled in from reference TRBV5-4 and TRBJ2-3): ETGVTQSPTHLIKTRGQQVTLRCSSQSGHNTVSWYQQALGQGPQFIFQYYREEENGRGNFPPRFSGLQFPNYSSELNVNALELDDSALYLCASSLSPGATDTQYFGPGTRLTVL.

This clonotype was detected only once. It may be a read error: a sequence one base away is much more abundant. The V and J genes are TRBV20-1 and TRBJ2-3, with D possibly TRBD1 on 6 matching bases. The CDR3 loop spans 15 amino acids. Germline CDR1 reads DFQATT; CDR2 reads SNEGSKA (reference sequence). Trimming took 3 bases from V and 4 from J, leaving 17 bases between them. The CDR3 spells CSASSPGVSADTQYF. For the CDR3, the DNA is TGCAGTGCTAGCTCTCCAGGGGTTTCCGCAGATACGCAGTATTTT.

This clonotype occurred a few times. J is TRBJ2-3 and V is TRBV29-1; either TRBD1 or TRBD2 may supply D (7 bases each). Germline-derived CDR1 and CDR2 are SQVTM and ANQGSEA. The CDR3 loop spans 12 amino acids. The V gene lost 7 bases and the J gene lost 6 bases, with 14 bases spanning the gap. The CDR3 DNA reads as TGCAGCGGGTCAGGGGGAGGGGATACGCAGTATTTT. It yields the protein CSGSGGGDTQYF.

The rearrangement joins TRBV28 to TRBJ2-1; TRBD2 matches at 8 bases. The J segment lost 5 bases and the V segment lost 8 bases, leaving 8 bases of the junction unmatched. This CDR3 is built from 14 residues. Germline CDR1 is MDHEN and CDR2 is SYDVKM. Written as DNA, the CDR3 is TGTGCCAGCTGGATTAGCGGGACTCACAATGAGCAGTTCTTC. This gives the protein CASWISGTHNEQFF.

This clonotype was observed a few times. The chain couples TRBV29-1 to TRBJ1-2; D unclear. Trimming pared 7 bases from V and 3 bases from J, leaving 9 bases between. Germline CDR1 is SQVTM and CDR2 is ANQGSEA. The CDR3 totals 11 residues. The CDR3: CSAWRDYGYTF. CDR3 sequence (DNA): TGCAGCGCGTGGAGGGACTATGGCTACACCTTC.

This clonotype has only a few counts. The rearrangement uses TRBV2 and TRBJ2-5; D possibly matches TRBD1 or TRBD2 (5 bases each). V was pared by 6 bases and J by 2 bases, with 10 bases between. Germline CDR1 SNHLY, CDR2 FYNNEI. The CDR3 extends over 13 amino acids. CDR3 sequence reads: CASRGTIQETQYF. The CDR3 DNA sequence: TGTGCCAGCAGAGGGACCATTCAAGAGACCCAGTACTTC.

This CDR3 reads CASSGQGMQPQHF. The DNA of the CDR3 is TGTGCCAGCAGTGGACAGGGGATGCAGCCCCAGCATTTT. The rearrangement links TRBV6-1 to TRBJ1-5; 8 nucleotides agree with TRBD1. With V trimmed by 4 bases and J by 7 bases, 3 bases remained unmatched. Germline-derived CDR1 and CDR2 are MNHNS and SASEGT. This CDR3 spans 13 amino acids.

The chain employs TRBV6-1 and TRBJ2-1; unclear D gene. Trimming shortened V by 9 bases and J by 5 bases, and 11 bases separated the two germline ends. Germline assignment: CDR1 MNHNS and CDR2 SASEGT. The CDR3 is 12 amino acids. DNA of the CDR3: TGTGCCAGACCTGTGGAAGACAATGAGCAGTTCTTC. As protein: CARPVEDNEQFF.

This clonotype has a handful of counts. V and J are TRBV5-1 and TRBJ2-5; TRBD1 agrees at 12 bases. Germline loops: CDR1 SGHRS, CDR2 YFSETQ. The CDR3 runs to 15 residues. V shed 5 bases, J shed 4 bases, and the junction held 6 bases outside the gene matches. The CDR3 protein is CASRPGTGGPETQYF. DNA for the CDR3: TGCGCCAGCAGGCCTGGGACAGGGGGCCCAGAGACCCAGTACTTC. The whole variable domain, filled in from reference TRBV5-1 and TRBJ2-5, reads KAGVTQTPRYLIKTRGQQVTLSCSPISGHRSVSWYQQTPGQGLQFLFEYFSETQRNKGNFPGRFSGRQFSNSRSEMNVSTLELGDSALYLCASRPGTGGPETQYFGPGTRLLVL.

The J gene is TRBJ2-2, the V gene TRBV11-1, with 15 bases lining up with TRBD2. The CDR3 contains 19 residues. Germline V CDR1 and CDR2: SGHAT, FQDESV (reference sequence). After removal of 5 bases from V and 0 bases from J, the junction contained 7 bases not matched to a gene. CDR3 DNA: TGTGCCAGCAGCGAAGGACTAGCGGGGGGGCCCTCGAACACCGGGGAGCTGTTTTTT. The encoded protein is CASSEGLAGGPSNTGELFF.

The rearrangement links TRBV28 to TRBJ2-7, with D uncertain. The CDR3 covers 11 residues. Trimming cost V 5 bases and J 8 bases, with 10 bases left between them. Germline-derived CDR1 and CDR2 are MDHEN and SYDVKM. The CDR3 DNA is TGTGCCAGCAGTCTCGACGGACAGCAGTACTTC. Its translation is CASSLDGQQYF.

This clonotype was observed a handful of times. The gene calls are TRBV27 and TRBJ2-7, with TRBD2 matching 10 bases. CDR1 is MNHEY, CDR2 SMNVEV, per germline (reference sequence). V lost 6 bases and J lost 4; bases outside the gene matches: 12. The CDR3 sequence is 16 residues long. DNA for the CDR3: TGTGCCAGCAGCCGCGCTCCCGGACTAGCGGCTTACGAGCAGTACTTC. It specifies CASSRAPGLAAYEQYF.

This clonotype was seen ten or more times. The chain has TRBV7-2 and TRBJ2-3; unclear D gene. The CDR3 has 12 residues. Germline V gene lookup returns CDR1 SGHTA and CDR2 FQGNSA. Trimming left V 5 bases short and J 4 bases short, with 7 bases between. The chain's CDR3 is CASSNGADTQYF. The CDR3 DNA follows: TGTGCCAGCAGCAATGGGGCAGATACGCAGTATTTT. Filled out from reference TRBV7-2 and TRBJ2-3, the complete variable domain reads GAGVSQSPSNKVTEKGKDVELRCDPISGHTALYWYRQSLGQGLEFLIYFQGNSAPDKSGLPSDRFSAERTGGSVSTLTIQRTQQEDSAVYLCASSNGADTQYFGPGTRLTVL.

V and J are TRBV5-1 and TRBJ1-1; tentative D call: TRBD1 (6 bases). The V gene's germline CDR1 is SGHRS and CDR2 YFSETQ. Trimming stripped 4 bases from V and 1 base from J, with 14 bases between. The CDR3 spans 15 residues. The CDR3 reads CASSPTGQKNTEAFF. The DNA of the CDR3 is TGCGCCAGCAGCCCTACCGGACAGAAGAACACTGAAGCTTTCTTT.

The chain has TRBV25-1 and TRBJ1-2, with TRBD1 identical over 7 bases. Germline V gene sequence: CDR1 MGHDK, CDR2 SYGVNS. V shed 1 base and J 4 bases; nucleotides not matched to a gene: 3. The CDR3 covers 14 residues. CDR3 in amino acids: CASSEWDSSYGYTF. DNA of the CDR3: TGTGCCAGCAGTGAATGGGACAGTTCCTATGGCTACACCTTC.

This clonotype has more than one count but fewer than ten. This rearrangement joins TRBV20-1 to TRBJ2-1; 7 bases agree with TRBD2. V gave up 5 bases and J gave up 0 bases; unmatched junction bases: 4. Germline-derived CDR1 and CDR2 are DFQATT and SNEGSKA (reference sequence). CDR3 length: 14 amino acids. In DNA form, the CDR3 reads TGCAGTGCTTTGGCGGGGGACTCCTACAATGAGCAGTTCTTC. Protein product: CSALAGDSYNEQFF.

This clonotype was picked up a small number of times. The chain links TRBV28 to TRBJ2-7; 7 bases map to TRBD1. V lost 6 bases and J lost 7; bases outside the gene matches: 6. Per germline, CDR1 MDHEN and CDR2 SYDVKM. The CDR3 loop spans 12 amino acids. This CDR3 is CASRQGVQEQYF. As DNA, the CDR3 is TGTGCCAGCAGGCAGGGGGTCCAGGAGCAGTACTTC. The full variable domain, rest sourced from reference TRBV28 and TRBJ2-7, is DVKVTQSSRYLVKRTGEKVFLECVQDMDHENMFWYRQDPGLGLRLIYFSYDVKMKEKGDIPEGYSVSREKKERFSLILESASTNQTSMYLCASRQGVQEQYFGPGTRLTVT.

The chain links TRBV12-3 or TRBV12-4 to TRBJ1-1, with D possibly TRBD1 on 6 matching bases. V dropped 5 bases and J dropped 7 bases, with 17 bases sitting between them. CDR3 length: 14 residues. This chain's CDR3 is CASSIRQAGGEAFF. The CDR3 DNA reads as TGTGCCAGCAGTATAAGACAGGCGGGGGGTGAAGCTTTCTTT.

This CDR3 is CASSQAGVYSYTF. CDR3 coding DNA: TGTGCCAGCAGCCAAGCAGGGGTCTACAGCTACACCTTC. The V call is TRBV4-2, the J call TRBJ1-2; tentative D call: TRBD1 (6 bases). The germline V gene encodes CDR1 LGHNA and CDR2 YNFKEQ. The germline V and J ends were trimmed by 1 base and 9 bases, with 12 bases remaining between them. The CDR3 runs 13 residues.

The genes are TRBV5-5 and TRBJ1-1; D may be TRBD1 (6 bases). Trimming pared 2 bases from V and 5 bases from J, leaving 13 bases between. The CDR3 runs 14 residues. Germline V CDR1 and CDR2: SGHKS, YYEKEE (reference sequence). The CDR3 coding sequence is TGTGCCAGCAGCTTCGGGGGCAGGGGAACTGAAGCTTTCTTT. It translates to CASSFGGRGTEAFF. The full variable domain, in which reference TRBV5-5 and TRBJ1-1 provide the parts outside the CDR3, is DAGVTQSPTHLIKTRGQQVTLRCSPISGHKSVSWYQQVLGQGPQFIFQYYEKEERGRGNFPDRFSARQFPNYSSELNVNALLLGDSALYLCASSFGGRGTEAFFGQGTRLTVV.

V and J are TRBV27 and TRBJ2-7; 7 bases map to TRBD1. Trimming cost V 2 bases and J 12 bases; bases outside gene matches: 10. Looked up from germline, CDR1 is MNHEY and CDR2 is SMNVEV (reference sequence). The length of the CDR3 is 13 residues. CDR3 nucleotides: TGTGCCAGCAGTTTACGGGACAGAGACCAGCGGTACTTC. This translates into CASSLRDRDQRYF.

The J gene is TRBJ1-5, the V gene TRBV7-2; D unclear. Trimming stripped 1 base from V and 6 bases from J, with 13 bases between. This CDR3 is 15 amino acids long. From germline, CDR1 is SGHTA and CDR2 FQGNSA. CDR3 loop: CASSLVPTGVQPQHF. For the CDR3, the DNA is TGTGCCAGCAGCTTAGTCCCCACCGGTGTTCAGCCCCAGCATTTT.